This T cell receptor beta chain comes out of a study of T cells in tuberculosis. Study details: CD1B tetramers identified T cells specific for mycobacterial lipid GMM. Study-level findings and limits: The stringent gate may have excluded weak CD1B-GMM tetramer binders.

Sorting used thawed, overnight-rested PBMC stained with anti-CD3, a viability dye and GMM-loaded CD1B tetramer. The lipid loaded on the CD1B tetramers was C32 glucose monomycolate from Rhodococcus equi. Sequencing of TCR-alpha and TCR-beta chains was unpaired. Produced via immunoSEQ multiplex PCR; TCRdb's table is partial and in-frame only. The repertoire holds some 90,000 clones, approximately 90% seen once, with 1.9% in the top ten. There are 14 residues in the CDR3. Trimming took 8 bases from V and 3 from J, leaving 15 bases between them. Germline lookup yields CDR1 MDHEN and CDR2 SYDVKM. Material: CD1b-GMM tetramer-negative cells sorted from PBMCs. The rearrangement uses TRBV28 and TRBJ2-3, with D possibly TRBD2 on 7 matching bases. The sequence derives from an adult woman with latent tuberculosis. The CDR3 DNA reads TGTGCCAGCGGAGGGGGGGGACGGACAGATACGCAGTATTTT. Its protein is CASGGGGRTDTQYF.